This paragraph reports one T cell receptor (beta chain). The antigen it recognizes is unknown. It has no much larger one-base neighbor in the sample; base qualities were not kept. The data are from a study of response to subunit inactivated influenza vaccine (dated by TCRdb to the late 2010s). Turning to the overall study: The study used deep quantitative T cell receptor repertoire profiling to track responses to a trivalent subunit inactivated influenza vaccine. Here is what the overall study found, with its caveats: It was suggested by the authors that each seasonal influenza vaccination may recruit only a limited number of new T cells.

The library was prepared using RT-PCR. The sequencing machine was an Illumina HiSeq 2500. Through fastp at Q25 and MiXCR, TCRdb rebuilt clones from the public reads, retaining in-frame beta chains. Entries that share a CDR3 protein sequence are merged under the most common genes and DNA. This sample is represented by a few hundred thousand distinct CDR3 sequences; roughly 15% of them were singletons. Approximately 12% of the sample is held by the ten biggest clonotypes. Including the terminal cysteine and phenylalanine, the CDR3 comprises 16 residues. Here the CDR3 DNA is all that survives: 48 bases in frame from base 1. Trimming accounts for 4 bases at V and 5 bases at J, while the number of junction bases matched to no gene is 11. Reading the germline V gene gives CDR1 KGHSH and CDR2 LQKENI.

The sequencing used PBMCs from blood, collected 12 days after vaccination. This receptor chain uses TRBV18 and TRBJ1-5, with 7 middle bases fitting TRBD1. The source is a man in his forties or fifties who received an inactivated influenza vaccine. Donor details come from another sample of the same person, matched by shared clones. The DNA sequence is as follows: TGTGCCAGCTCACGATCAGGTGACAGGGCCTATCAGCCCCAGCATTTT. Its translation is CASSRSGDRAYQPQHF. The CDR3 plus the reference TRBV18 and TRBJ1-5 genes for the other parts give the full variable domain: NAGVMQNPRHLVRRRGQEARLRCSPMKGHSHVYWYRQLPEEGLKFMVYLQKENIIDESGMPKERFSAEFPKEGPSILRIQQVVRGDSAAYFCASSRSGDRAYQPQHFGDGTRLSIL.